This TCR beta chain was recovered during a study of T cells after yellow fever vaccination. Study results and limitations: Once the booster was given, most primary-vaccination clones reappeared, at around 95% for CD4 and 88% for CD8.

Template switching with 5'RACE generated the TCR cDNA and added a universal primer site and UMIs. TCRdb re-called the 5' RACE reads with MiXCR, one entry per CDR3 protein. This table holds approximately 300,000 distinct CDR3 sequences, over 8% found once. This clonotype was detected only a few times. Its antigen remains unidentified. The V gene lost 5 bases and the J gene lost 1 base, with 11 bases spanning the gap. This CDR3 has 14 amino acids. Germline lookup yields CDR1 MNHEY and CDR2 SMNVEV (reference sequence). This rearrangement joins TRBV27 to TRBJ1-1; no reliable D call. Sequenced material: PBMCs, taken on the day of the first yellow fever vaccination. The TCR sequence derives from a man aged 18 to 29 who received the YFV17D yellow fever vaccine. The DNA of the CDR3 is TGTGCCAGCAGTCCGACATATCCGAACACTGAAGCTTTCTTT. It specifies CASSPTYPNTEAFF.